This is a list of T cell receptor beta chains from one sample in a study of spatial heterogeneity in lung cancer. TCRdb reprocessed the 5' RACE reads with MiXCR, giving one entry per CDR3 protein. The repertoire holds almost 75,000 distinct CDR3 sequences, with about an eighth as singletons. The material was PBMCs, obtained at surgery. Every receptor here comes from a male donor with early-stage non-small cell lung cancer. Both conserved end residues are part of each CDR3.

J gene | V gene | CDR3 length | CDR3 protein
TRBJ2-5 | TRBV3-1 | 15 | CASSQPSGSKETQYF
TRBJ1-2 | TRBV20-1 | 14 | CSASDPRTLYGYTF
TRBJ2-1 | TRBV2 | 14 | CASSEETRLNEQFF
TRBJ2-4 | TRBV7-9 | 15 | CASSPLEGASDIQYF
TRBJ1-1 | TRBV29-1 | 13 | CSVVWYRDTEAFF
TRBJ1-1 | TRBV24-1 | 15 | CATSDLLWGRTEAFF
TRBJ2-5 | TRBV5-4 | 15 | CASSIPGVSQETQYF
TRBJ2-3 | TRBV4-1 | 13 | CASSLQQGDTQYF
TRBJ1-2 | TRBV7-8 | 13 | CASSLLVSAGYTF
TRBJ1-2 | TRBV10-3 | 14 | CASLQGARNYGYTF
TRBJ2-3 | TRBV24-1 | 16 | CATSDFGGPDTDTQYF
TRBJ2-7 | TRBV4-1 | 15 | CASSQFTGQGYEQYF
TRBJ1-2 | TRBV3-1 | 15 | CASSQAGPQDYGYTF
TRBJ2-3 | TRBV11-2 | 14 | CASSLALLVDTQYF
TRBJ2-5 | TRBV10-1 | 14 | CASSESRAQETQYF
TRBJ2-1 | TRBV5-1 | 14 | CASSSRDRPHEQFF
TRBJ1-5 | TRBV3-1 | 13 | CASSLKSNQPQHF
TRBJ1-5 | TRBV12-3/TRBV12-4 | 13 | CASSLRGLQPQHF
TRBJ2-7 | TRBV5-1 | 13 | CASSLGAGYEQYF
TRBJ2-7 | TRBV2 | 16 | CASRMTSGSPSYEQYF
TRBJ2-1 | TRBV7-2 | 20 | CASSLKTSARGGAFYNEQFF
TRBJ1-2 | TRBV12-3/TRBV12-4 | 12 | CASSSQGGGYTF
TRBJ2-5 | TRBV3-1 | 17 | CASSHPAVGGSLETQYF
TRBJ1-1 | TRBV2 | 16 | CASSGDRGDISTEAFF
TRBJ2-3 | TRBV7-9 | 16 | CASSPPGGGMTDTQYF
TRBJ1-1 | TRBV29-1 | 13 | CSVRQGLNTEAFF